The present T cell receptor beta chain was sequenced within a study of cytomegalovirus exposure and HLA in healthy donors. This CDR3 contains 13 residues. Germline CDR1 reads MGHDK; CDR2 reads SYGVNS. Trimming took off 4 bases at V and 14 bases at J, with 20 bases between the two ends. Some clones are missing from TCRdb's copy, which holds only in-frame ones; the method was immunoSEQ multiplex PCR. Of roughly 350,000 clones in the sample, around 86% are singletons; the top ten hold 0.75% to 0.85%. The clonotype originates from a woman aged 18-35 years in good health and CMV-seronegative. The rearrangement joins TRBV25-1 to TRBJ1-2; D is ambiguous. The source material was PBMCs. CDR3 region: CASSAPGNPFGTF. The DNA for the CDR3 is TGTGCCAGCAGTGCACCCGGGAACCCGTTTGGGACCTTC.